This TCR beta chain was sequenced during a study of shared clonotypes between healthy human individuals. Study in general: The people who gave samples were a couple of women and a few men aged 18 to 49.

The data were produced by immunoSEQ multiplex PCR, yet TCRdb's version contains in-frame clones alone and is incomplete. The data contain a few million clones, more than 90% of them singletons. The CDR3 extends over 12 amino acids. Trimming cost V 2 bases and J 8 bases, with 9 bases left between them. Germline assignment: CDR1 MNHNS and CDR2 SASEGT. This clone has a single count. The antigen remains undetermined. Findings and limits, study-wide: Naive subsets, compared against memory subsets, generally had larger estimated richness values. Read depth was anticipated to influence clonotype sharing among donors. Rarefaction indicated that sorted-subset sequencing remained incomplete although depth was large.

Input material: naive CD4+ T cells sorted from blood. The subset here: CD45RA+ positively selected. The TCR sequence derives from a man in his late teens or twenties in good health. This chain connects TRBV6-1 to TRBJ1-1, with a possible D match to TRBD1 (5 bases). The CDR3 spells CASSEFWTEAFF. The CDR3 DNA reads TGTGCCAGCAGTGAATTCTGGACAGAAGCTTTCTTT.